The T cell receptor beta chain described here comes from a study of CD8 T cells in Susac syndrome. A quantity of roughly 0.5 to 1 ug RNA underwent reverse transcription using random hexamers. TCRdb redid the calling of the immunoSEQ multiplex PCR reads with MiXCR, one entry per CDR3 protein. Of approximately 230,000 distinct CDR3 sequences in the sample, 85% to 95% were seen once. Through negative isolation, CD4+ and CD8+ T cells were obtained, while TEMRA cells were enriched using FACS. The CDR3 has 16 residues. Germline assignment: CDR1 SEHNR and CDR2 FQNEAQ (reference sequence). V lost 5 bases to trimming and J lost 6 bases; unmatched junction nucleotides: 9.

Material: CD4+ T cells from PBMCs. The rearrangement uses TRBV7-9 and TRBJ2-3; TRBD2 aligns across 12 bases. The source of this sequence is a human donor with multiple sclerosis. CDR3 amino acids: CASSPPGLAGRDTQYF. The DNA for the CDR3 is TGTGCCAGCAGCCCACCCGGACTAGCGGGGCGGGATACGCAGTATTTT.